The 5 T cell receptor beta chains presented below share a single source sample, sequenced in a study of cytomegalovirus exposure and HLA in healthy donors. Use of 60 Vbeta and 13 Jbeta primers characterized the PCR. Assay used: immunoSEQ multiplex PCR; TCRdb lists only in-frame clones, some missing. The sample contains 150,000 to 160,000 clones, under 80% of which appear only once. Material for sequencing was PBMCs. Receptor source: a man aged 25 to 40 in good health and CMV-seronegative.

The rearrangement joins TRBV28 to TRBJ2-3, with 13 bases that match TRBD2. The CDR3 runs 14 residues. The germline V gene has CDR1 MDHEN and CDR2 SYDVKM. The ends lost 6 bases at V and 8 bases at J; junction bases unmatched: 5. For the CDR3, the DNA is TGTGCCAGCAGAACTAGCGGGGGGGCCGGTACGCAGTATTTT. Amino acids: CASRTSGGAGTQYF.

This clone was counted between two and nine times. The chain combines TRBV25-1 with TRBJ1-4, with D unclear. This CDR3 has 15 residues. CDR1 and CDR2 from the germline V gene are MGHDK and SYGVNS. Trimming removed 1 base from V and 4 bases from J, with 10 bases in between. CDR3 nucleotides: TGTGCCAGCAGTGAATCCTTCGGAGGTAATGAAAAACTGTTTTTT. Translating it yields CASSESFGGNEKLFF.

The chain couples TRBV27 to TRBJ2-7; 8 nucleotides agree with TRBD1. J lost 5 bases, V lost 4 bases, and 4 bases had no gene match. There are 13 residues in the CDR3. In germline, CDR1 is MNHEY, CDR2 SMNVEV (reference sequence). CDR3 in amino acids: CASSSTGEHEQYF. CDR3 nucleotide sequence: TGTGCCAGCAGTTCGACAGGGGAGCACGAGCAGTACTTC.

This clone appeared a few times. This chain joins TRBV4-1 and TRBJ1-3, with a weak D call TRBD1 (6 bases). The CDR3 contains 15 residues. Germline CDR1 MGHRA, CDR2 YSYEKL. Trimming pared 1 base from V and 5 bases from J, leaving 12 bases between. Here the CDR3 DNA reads TGCGCCAGCAGCCAAGGAGGGGGAAGGAGAAACACCATATATTTT. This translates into CASSQGGGRRNTIYF.

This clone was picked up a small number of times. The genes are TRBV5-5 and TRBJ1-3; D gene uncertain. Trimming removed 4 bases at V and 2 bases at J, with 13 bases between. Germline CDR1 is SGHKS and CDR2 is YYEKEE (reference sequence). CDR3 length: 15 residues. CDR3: CASSPAGWPGNTIYF. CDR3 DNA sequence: TGTGCCAGCAGCCCGGCGGGGTGGCCTGGAAACACCATATATTTT.